One and the same sample provided the 6 T cell receptor beta chains below, sequenced in a study of blood T cell repertoires in COVID-19. Assay: immunoSEQ multiplex PCR; the TCRdb copy retains only in-frame clones and omits some. The table lists roughly 110,000 clones, about 89% of them singletons. Sequencing was done on a sample of peripheral blood. The source of these receptors is a human donor with acute or convalescent COVID-19. The donor label of this sample is uncertain.

The chain joins TRBV5-1 to TRBJ2-1; TRBD2 agrees at 13 bases. With V trimmed by 4 bases and J by 6 bases, 4 bases remained unmatched. CDR3 length: 15 residues. Germline loops: CDR1 SGHRS, CDR2 YFSETQ. CDR3 region: CASSPGLAGVNEQFF. The CDR3 DNA reads TGCGCCAGCAGCCCAGGACTAGCGGGAGTCAATGAGCAGTTCTTC.

The gene calls are TRBV6-1 and TRBJ2-1; 8 positions agree with TRBD2. The germline CDR1 and CDR2 sequences are MNHNS and SASEGT. There are 16 residues in the CDR3. With 3 bases clipped from V and 6 bases from J, the junction kept 10 bases outside the gene matches. DNA for the CDR3: TGTGCCAGCAGTGATCCCAAGCGGGAGCGTCGCAATGAGCAGTTCTTC. This gives the protein CASSDPKRERRNEQFF.

The chain recombines TRBV5-6 with TRBJ1-2; D might be TRBD1 (5 bases). Germline assignment: CDR1 SGHDT and CDR2 YYEEEE. This CDR3 has 13 residues. V was trimmed by 1 base and J by 7 bases, leaving 11 bases between them. The CDR3: CASSLTGVAGYTF. CDR3 nucleotide sequence: TGTGCCAGCAGCTTGACGGGGGTGGCTGGCTACACCTTC.

This chain links TRBV11-2 with TRBJ2-1; 11 positions match TRBD2. The CDR3 length is 18 residues. The V gene end was trimmed by 3 bases and the J gene end by 2 bases; junction bases not matched to a gene: 9. CDR1 is SGHAT and CDR2 is FQNNGV in the germline V gene. The CDR3 nucleotides read TGTGCCAGCAGCTTCAGTCGGATAGCGGGGGGGACCTACAATGAGCAGTTCTTC. Translation: CASSFSRIAGGTYNEQFF.

The chain is built from TRBV11-1 and TRBJ2-1; 10 bases match TRBD1. The CDR3 has 14 residues. V was clipped by 10 bases and J by 6 bases; unmatched bases: 9. Germline V gene lookup returns CDR1 SGHAT and CDR2 FQDESV (reference sequence). The CDR3 protein is CATSRDRGINEQFF. For the CDR3, the DNA is TGTGCCACCTCCCGGGACAGGGGAATCAATGAGCAGTTCTTC.

The chain recombines TRBV12-3 or TRBV12-4 with TRBJ1-1; tentatively, D is TRBD1 (6 bases). V was pared by 3 bases and J by 8 bases, with 13 bases between. The CDR3 is made up of 13 amino acids. The CDR3 DNA sequence: TGTGCCAGCAGTTTTTCGGGGGGCCGGGAAGCTTTCTTT. This translates into CASSFSGGREAFF.